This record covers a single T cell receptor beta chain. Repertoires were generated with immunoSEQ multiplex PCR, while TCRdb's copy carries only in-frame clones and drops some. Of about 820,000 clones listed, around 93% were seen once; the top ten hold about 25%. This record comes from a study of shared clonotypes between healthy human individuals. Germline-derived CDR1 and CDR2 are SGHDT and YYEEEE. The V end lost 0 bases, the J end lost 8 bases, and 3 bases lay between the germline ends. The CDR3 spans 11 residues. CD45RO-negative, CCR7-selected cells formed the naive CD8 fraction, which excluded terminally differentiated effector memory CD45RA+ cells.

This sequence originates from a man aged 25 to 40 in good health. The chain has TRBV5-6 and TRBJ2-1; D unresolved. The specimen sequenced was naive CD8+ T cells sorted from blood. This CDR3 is CASSLVDEQFF. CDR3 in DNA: TGTGCCAGCAGCTTGGTAGATGAGCAGTTCTTC.